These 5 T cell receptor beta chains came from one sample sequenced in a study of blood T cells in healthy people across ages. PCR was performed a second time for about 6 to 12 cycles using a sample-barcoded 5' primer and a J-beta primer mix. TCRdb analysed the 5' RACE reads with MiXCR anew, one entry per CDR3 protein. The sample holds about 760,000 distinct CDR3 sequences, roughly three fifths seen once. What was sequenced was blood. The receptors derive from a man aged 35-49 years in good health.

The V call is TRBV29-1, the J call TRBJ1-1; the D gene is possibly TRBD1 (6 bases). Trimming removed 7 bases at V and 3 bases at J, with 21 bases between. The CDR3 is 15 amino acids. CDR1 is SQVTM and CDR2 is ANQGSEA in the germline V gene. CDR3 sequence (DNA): TGCAGCGCCGGGGCAGGGGTTTATGGAGACACTGAAGCTTTCTTT. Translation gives CSAGAGVYGDTEAFF.

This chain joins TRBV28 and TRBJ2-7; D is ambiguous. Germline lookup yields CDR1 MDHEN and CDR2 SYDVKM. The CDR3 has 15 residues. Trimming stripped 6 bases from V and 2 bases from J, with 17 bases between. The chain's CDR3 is CASRPALGGTYEQYF. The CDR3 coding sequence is TGTGCCAGCAGGCCCGCGTTGGGTGGCACCTACGAGCAGTACTTC.

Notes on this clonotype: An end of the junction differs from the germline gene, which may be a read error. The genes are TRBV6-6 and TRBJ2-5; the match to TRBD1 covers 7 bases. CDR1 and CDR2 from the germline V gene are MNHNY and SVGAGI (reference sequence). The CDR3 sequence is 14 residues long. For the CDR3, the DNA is TGCGCCAGCAGTTCCCTCGACAGGGTGGGGACCCAGTACTTC. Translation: CASSSLDRVGTQYF.

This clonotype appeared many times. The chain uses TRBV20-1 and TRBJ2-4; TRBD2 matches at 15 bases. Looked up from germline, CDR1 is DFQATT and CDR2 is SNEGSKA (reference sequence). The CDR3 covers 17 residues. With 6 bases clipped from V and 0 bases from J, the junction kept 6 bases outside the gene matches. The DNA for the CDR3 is TGCAGTGCCGAGGGACTAGCGGGGGGTCGAGCCAAAAACATTCAGTACTTC. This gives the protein CSAEGLAGGRAKNIQYF.

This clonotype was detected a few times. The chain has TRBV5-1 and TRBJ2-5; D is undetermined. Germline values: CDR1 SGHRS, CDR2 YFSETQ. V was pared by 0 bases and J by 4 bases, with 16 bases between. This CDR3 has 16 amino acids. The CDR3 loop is CASSLDPATVRETQYF. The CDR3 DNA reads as TGCGCCAGCAGCTTGGATCCGGCCACGGTTAGAGAGACCCAGTACTTC.